This is a list of T cell receptor beta chains from one sample in a study of CD8 T cells in ankylosing spondylitis. Using its own MiXCR run on the 5' RACE reads, TCRdb lists one record per CDR3 protein. The table records a few hundred thousand distinct CDR3 sequences, over 15% of them present only once. Sequenced material: blood, either unsorted or a sorted T cell fraction (not recorded which). The receptors here all came from a male donor with ankylosing spondylitis or in good health (not recorded which). The conserved cysteine and the conserved F or W are not part of the CDR3 here. The order of the fields is V gene, CDR3 protein.

TRBV6-5,ASSLSQALNYGYT
TRBV29-1,SVEETGRYGYT
TRBV9,ASSVAGGDTQY
TRBV21-1,ASSKARWDFTANVLT
TRBV25-1,ASSDPDSSTDTQY
TRBV27,ASFSSSYEQY
TRBV5-1,ASSLNQGPSYEQY
TRBV7-3,ASSFLSGSTSDTQY
TRBV20-1,SARVGGGDEQY
TRBV5-6,ASGSGAGTDTQY
TRBV12-3/TRBV12-4,ASSFLGDTQY
TRBV7-3,ASSLTGPSEAF
TRBV20-1,SAKEGLVETQY
TRBV27,ASSLGGARIYEQY
TRBV2,ASSVWVQETQY
TRBV11-2,ASSLGSLVVEQF
TRBV6-2/TRBV6-3,ASSHRTDTQY
TRBV7-8,ASSVTGDVKNIQY